A single sample gave rise to the 27 T cell receptor beta chains below, sequenced in a study of shared clonotypes between healthy human individuals. Some clones are missing from TCRdb's copy, which holds only in-frame ones; the method was immunoSEQ multiplex PCR. This sample has about 1.1 million clones; roughly 80% occur once, and the top ten carry 0.89%. The sequencing input was memory CD4+ T cells from PBMCs. Subset given: CD45RA-negative fraction. Source of these receptors: a man in his late teens or twenties in good health. Some clones in this sample may be carry-over from other donors' samples.

The count of this clone is one. The chain has TRBV7-3 and TRBJ1-1, with D unclear. The CDR3 length is 15 residues. V gave up 1 base and J gave up 3 bases, with 12 bases separating them. Germline CDR1 reads SGHTA; CDR2 reads FQGTGA. Here the CDR3 DNA reads TGTGCCAGCAGCTTAAGCCCCCGCCCGGACACTGAAGCTTTCTTT. Its translation: CASSLSPRPDTEAFF. The complete variable domain, with remaining parts taken from reference TRBV7-3 and TRBJ1-1, reads GAGVSQTPSNKVTEKGKYVELRCDPISGHTALYWYRQSLGQGPEFLIYFQGTGAADDSGLPNDRFFAVRPEGSVSTLKIQRTERGDSAVYLCASSLSPRPDTEAFFGQGTRLTVV.

The chain links TRBV2 to TRBJ2-7, with TRBD2 as a possible D gene (5 bases). Germline V CDR1 and CDR2: SNHLY, FYNNEI. This CDR3 is 16 amino acids long. The germline V and J ends were trimmed by 3 bases and 5 bases, with 20 bases remaining between them. In DNA form, the CDR3 reads TGTGCCAGCAGTGATAGAGGCAGGAGGTATCTGGACGAGCAGTACTTC. Translation gives CASSDRGRRYLDEQYF.

The chain carries TRBV9 and TRBJ2-7; 9 bases map to TRBD1. V dropped 0 bases and J dropped 6; count of bases not matched to a gene: 7. The CDR3 extends over 15 amino acids. The germline V gene encodes CDR1 SGDLS and CDR2 YYNGEE. CDR3 amino acids: CASSVEGQGFSEQYF. The CDR3 DNA follows: TGTGCCAGCAGCGTAGAGGGACAGGGCTTCAGCGAGCAGTACTTC. The variable domain in full, completed from reference TRBV9 and TRBJ2-7, reads DSGVTQTPKHLITATGQRVTLRCSPRSGDLSVYWYQQSLDQGLQFLIQYYNGEERAKGNILERFSAQQFPDLHSELNLSSLELGDSALYFCASSVEGQGFSEQYFGPGTRLTVT.

This chain uses TRBV5-1 with TRBJ2-1; TRBD1 might be the D (6 bases). V was cut by 1 base and J by 13 bases, with 15 bases left in between. CDR3 length equals 13 residues. Germline V lookup: CDR1 SGHRS, CDR2 YFSETQ. This CDR3 is CASSLTGRVDQFF. DNA for the CDR3: TGCGCCAGCAGCTTGACAGGGAGAGTTGACCAGTTCTTC.

This rearrangement joins TRBV10-3 to TRBJ2-3; 12 bases are a match to TRBD2. This CDR3 has 16 residues. The V gene's germline CDR1 is ENHRY and CDR2 SYGVKD. V trimming: 6 bases; J trimming: 4 bases; junction bases outside the gene matches: 8. CDR3 nucleotides: TGTGCCATCAGCCCTCGGACTAGCGGGACCTCAGATACGCAGTATTTT. It yields the protein CAISPRTSGTSDTQYF.

This clone was found a few times. V usage is TRBV29-1 and J usage is TRBJ1-1; D gene unclear. The CDR3 totals 12 residues. CDR1 is SQVTM and CDR2 is ANQGSEA in the germline V gene. V lost 1 base to trimming and J lost 1 base, with 4 bases between them. The CDR3 DNA reads TGCAGCGTTGAAGCGCGGAACACTGAAGCTTTCTTT. This translates into CSVEARNTEAFF.

The rearrangement links TRBV14 to TRBJ2-5, with D perhaps given as TRBD1 or TRBD2 (5 bases each). There are 19 residues in the CDR3. The V and J ends lost 0 bases and 0 bases respectively, with 20 bases between them. Germline loops: CDR1 SGHDN, CDR2 FVKESK. The CDR3 is CASSQERGAIPSYQETQYF. The CDR3 DNA reads TGTGCCAGCAGCCAAGAAAGAGGGGCCATTCCTTCGTACCAAGAGACCCAGTACTTC.

This clone was seen only a few times. The rearrangement links TRBV7-9 to TRBJ2-2; D perhaps matches TRBD2 (6 bases). V gave up 5 bases and J gave up 1 base, with 14 bases separating them. Germline CDR1 SEHNR, CDR2 FQNEAQ (reference sequence). This CDR3 is 16 amino acids long. CDR3 residues: CASSRLGSGNTGELFF. As DNA, the CDR3 is TGTGCCAGCAGCCGACTCGGGAGCGGGAACACCGGGGAGCTGTTTTTT.

This sequence joins TRBV5-5 and TRBJ1-5, with 7 positions matching TRBD1. The CDR3 length is 16 residues. CDR1 is SGHKS, CDR2 YYEKEE, per germline (reference sequence). J lost 7 bases, V lost 4 bases, and 14 bases had no gene match. Here the CDR3 DNA reads TGTGCCAGCAGCCAAGACCCCAGGGGGATATGGCAGCCCCAGCATTTT. Amino acids: CASSQDPRGIWQPQHF.

This rearrangement joins TRBV4-1 to TRBJ2-4; D is unresolved. The germline CDR1 and CDR2 sequences are MGHRA and YSYEKL. This CDR3 is built from 16 residues. Trimming took 4 bases from V and 3 from J, leaving 16 bases between them. The CDR3 DNA reads as TGCGCCAGCAGCCGAGTAGGCGGTGGAGTCAAAAACATTCAGTACTTC. Amino acids: CASSRVGGGVKNIQYF.

This rearrangement joins TRBV7-9 to TRBJ1-2; D not certain. Germline CDR1 is SEHNR and CDR2 is FQNEAQ (reference sequence). The germline V and J ends were trimmed by 4 bases and 6 bases, with 9 bases remaining between them. The CDR3 runs 12 residues. The DNA of the CDR3 is TGTGCCAGCAGCTCCTCGGAGCATGGCTACACCTTC. It specifies CASSSSEHGYTF.

The rearrangement uses TRBV4-1 and TRBJ2-1; 9 bases line up with TRBD2. The CDR3 runs 16 residues. Trimming cost V 1 base and J 7 bases; bases outside gene matches: 8. Germline V gives CDR1 MGHRA, CDR2 YSYEKL. CDR3 DNA: TGCGCCAGCAGCCAAGCCCCCCTAGCGGGGCTTAATGAGCAGTTCTTC. This gives the protein CASSQAPLAGLNEQFF.

The chain uses TRBV5-1 and TRBJ2-3, with TRBD2 identical over 9 bases. Germline-derived CDR1 and CDR2 are SGHRS and YFSETQ. There are 14 residues in the CDR3. V was clipped by 7 bases and J by 6 bases; unmatched bases: 9. This chain's CDR3 is CASVDASGADTQYF. CDR3 sequence (DNA): TGCGCCAGCGTCGACGCTAGCGGGGCTGATACGCAGTATTTT. The complete variable domain, with remaining parts taken from reference TRBV5-1 and TRBJ2-3, reads KAGVTQTPRYLIKTRGQQVTLSCSPISGHRSVSWYQQTPGQGLQFLFEYFSETQRNKGNFPGRFSGRQFSNSRSEMNVSTLELGDSALYLCASVDASGADTQYFGPGTRLTVL.

The genes are TRBV15 and TRBJ2-7; D unresolved. The CDR3 length is 16 residues. The V gene's germline CDR1 is LNHNV and CDR2 YYDKDF (reference sequence). Trimming removed 2 bases at V and 5 bases at J, with 19 bases between. Here the CDR3 reads CATSRTQSRFFDEQYF. CDR3 sequence (DNA): TGTGCCACCAGCAGAACTCAGAGCCGGTTTTTCGACGAGCAGTACTTC.

The rearrangement links TRBV6-1 to TRBJ2-7; D is possibly TRBD1 or TRBD2 (7 bases each). Germline V gene sequence: CDR1 MNHNS, CDR2 SASEGT. V was clipped by 2 bases and J by 4 bases, with 9 bases between them. This CDR3 spans 13 amino acids. CDR3 sequence: CASSEQGGYEQYF. The CDR3 DNA follows: TGTGCCAGCAGTGAACAGGGGGGGTACGAGCAGTACTTC.

The rearrangement links TRBV30 to TRBJ2-7, with no clear D. CDR1 is GTSNPN, CDR2 SVGIG, per germline (reference sequence). With 0 bases removed from V and 4 bases from J, the gap between germline ends came to 7 bases. CDR3 length: 12 amino acids. The CDR3 coding sequence is TGTGCCTGGAGTGTTAACCGTTACGAGCAGTACTTC. Protein: CAWSVNRYEQYF. Looking up the rest from reference TRBV30 and TRBJ2-7 gives the full variable domain: SQTIHQWPATLVQPVGSPLSLECTVEGTSNPNLYWYRQAAGRGLQLLFYSVGIGQISSEVPQNLSASRPQDRQFILSSKKLLLSDSGFYLCAWSVNRYEQYFGPGTRLTVT.

The chain joins TRBV2 to TRBJ2-4, with 8 bases aligning to TRBD1. The length of the CDR3 is 13 residues. J gave up 3 bases and V 8 bases, and 3 bases lay outside the gene matches. Germline V lookup: CDR1 SNHLY, CDR2 FYNNEI. The CDR3 loop reads CASGDRSKNIQYF. The CDR3 DNA follows: TGTGCCAGCGGGGACAGGAGCAAAAACATTCAGTACTTC. Using reference TRBV2 and TRBJ2-4 for the parts outside the CDR3, the full variable domain is EPEVTQTPSHQVTQMGQEVILRCVPISNHLYFYWYRQILGQKVEFLVSFYNNEISEKSEIFDDQFSVERPDGSNFTLKIRSTKLEDSAMYFCASGDRSKNIQYFGAGTRLSVL.

The chain has TRBV29-1 and TRBJ1-1; no clear D gene. The CDR3 runs to 13 residues. The germline V gene has CDR1 SQVTM and CDR2 ANQGSEA. V was cut by 7 bases and J by 5 bases, with 17 bases left in between. The CDR3 reads CSAPRDLGTEAFF. CDR3 DNA sequence: TGCAGCGCCCCAAGAGATTTGGGGACTGAAGCTTTCTTT.

V and J are TRBV21-1 and TRBJ1-3; TRBD1, the table's D call, was not compared with the DNA. TRBV21-1 corresponds to a pseudogene. This CDR3 has 15 amino acids. The CDR3 region is CASSETGNSGNTIYF. DNA for the CDR3: TGTGCCAGCAGCGAGACAGGGAACTCTGGAAACACCATATATTTT.

The chain combines TRBV4-1 with TRBJ1-4, with a tentative D call TRBD1 (5 bases). The CDR3 consists of 15 residues. Germline CDR1 MGHRA, CDR2 YSYEKL. The V and J ends lost 1 base and 8 bases respectively, with 14 bases between them. The CDR3 DNA reads as TGCGCCAGCAGCCAAGGATCGGCAGGGTCAGAAAAACTGTTTTTT. It encodes CASSQGSAGSEKLFF.

CDR3 coding DNA: TGTGCCATCAGTGAGTCATGGGGGGAAGGAGCTTTCTTT. Amino acid sequence: CAISESWGEGAFF. This chain joins TRBV10-3 and TRBJ1-1; D possibly corresponds to TRBD1 (5 bases). The CDR3 totals 13 residues. V lost 0 bases and J 10 bases, leaving 12 bases between the germline ends. CDR1 is ENHRY, CDR2 SYGVKD, per germline.

V is TRBV21-1 and J is TRBJ2-7; the table gives TRBD2 as D, unverified against the DNA. TRBV21-1 is a pseudogene. This CDR3 spans 14 amino acids. For the CDR3, the DNA is TGTGCCAGCAGCATCCGGGAGGGGGCGTGGGAGCAGTACTTC. Protein: CASSIREGAWEQYF.

This chain uses TRBV30 with TRBJ2-5; D is perhaps TRBD2 (6 bases). Germline CDR1 GTSNPN, CDR2 SVGIG (reference sequence). The CDR3 consists of 13 residues. V lost 0 bases, J lost 1 base, and 6 bases lay in between. CDR3 nucleotides: TGTGCCTGGAGTGTAGCGGGCCAAGAGACCCAGTACTTC. This gives the protein CAWSVAGQETQYF.

This chain links TRBV6-6 with TRBJ1-5; TRBD1 aligns across 7 bases. The CDR3 runs 16 residues. V lost 2 bases and J lost 6; bases outside the gene matches: 10. Germline V gives CDR1 MNHNY, CDR2 SVGAGI (reference sequence). The CDR3 DNA follows: TGTGCCAGCAGTTACCCAAGGACAGGTTTGGGTCAGCCCCAGCATTTT. Translated: CASSYPRTGLGQPQHF.

The V call is TRBV29-1, the J call TRBJ2-3; 10 positions agree with TRBD2. Germline CDR1 SQVTM, CDR2 ANQGSEA. The CDR3 has 15 amino acids. Losses at the gene ends were 4 bases for V and 2 bases for J; bases not matched to a gene: 6. The DNA of the CDR3 is TGCAGCGTTGCCTGGACTAGCGGAGCCACAGATACGCAGTATTTT. Its protein product is CSVAWTSGATDTQYF.

The CDR3 region is CASSPLEGGYGYTF. The CDR3 DNA sequence: TGCGCCAGCAGCCCCCTTGAAGGAGGCTATGGCTACACCTTC. This chain links TRBV5-1 with TRBJ1-2; D not resolved. The CDR3 contains 14 residues. V shed 4 bases and J shed 4 bases, with 14 bases lying between them. In germline, CDR1 is SGHRS, CDR2 YFSETQ.

This clone was counted a single time. The chain joins TRBV7-2 to TRBJ2-7; D call uncertain. In germline, CDR1 is SGHTA, CDR2 FQGNSA. Trimming left V 4 bases short and J 3 bases short, with 13 bases between. There are 14 residues in the CDR3. DNA of the CDR3: TGTGCCAGCAGCTCGCCCCTGAAGGGCTACGAGCAGTACTTC. Translated: CASSSPLKGYEQYF.